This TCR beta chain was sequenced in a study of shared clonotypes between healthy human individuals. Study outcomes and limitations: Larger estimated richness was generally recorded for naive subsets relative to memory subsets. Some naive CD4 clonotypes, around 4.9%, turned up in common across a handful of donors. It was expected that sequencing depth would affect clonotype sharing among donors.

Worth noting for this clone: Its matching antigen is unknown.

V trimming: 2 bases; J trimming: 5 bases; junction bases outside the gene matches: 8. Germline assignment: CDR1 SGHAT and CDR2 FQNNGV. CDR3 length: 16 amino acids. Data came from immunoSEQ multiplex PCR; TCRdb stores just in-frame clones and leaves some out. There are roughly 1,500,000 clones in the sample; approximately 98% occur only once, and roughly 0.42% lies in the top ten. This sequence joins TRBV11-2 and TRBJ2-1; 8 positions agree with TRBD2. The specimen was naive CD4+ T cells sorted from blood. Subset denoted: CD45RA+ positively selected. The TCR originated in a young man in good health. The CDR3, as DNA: TGTGCCAGCAGCTTATACGGGAGGGACTCGAACAATGAGCAGTTCTTC. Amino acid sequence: CASSLYGRDSNNEQFF.